This is a list of T cell receptor beta chains from one sample in a study of blood T cell repertoires in COVID-19. Data came from immunoSEQ multiplex PCR; TCRdb stores just in-frame clones and leaves some out. Here the sample spans about 480,000 clones, around 88% being singletons. The specimen was peripheral blood. Source of these receptors: a woman in her thirties with acute or convalescent COVID-19. Both conserved end residues are part of each CDR3. Fields, in order: V gene, D gene, clone size, J gene, CDR3 protein, CDR3 DNA. A D gene is named only where the DNA matches it firmly. Only some rows state a clone size, as once, few, many or a class for expanded clones.

>TRBV29-1|NA|NA|TRBJ1-1
CSGGGNTEAFF
TGCAGCGGAGGGGGGAACACTGAAGCTTTCTTT
>TRBV7-9|NA|NA|TRBJ1-1
CASSLGQTREAFF
TGTGCCAGCAGCTTAGGACAGACCCGTGAAGCTTTCTTT
>TRBV10-2|TRBD1|NA|TRBJ1-6
CASSDGGGDGRTLHF
TGCGCCAGCAGTGACGGAGGGGGCGACGGCAGGACCCTCCACTTT
>TRBV7-3|NA|NA|TRBJ1-6
CASSSGQLNSPLHF
TGTGCCAGCAGCTCTGGACAGTTAAATTCACCCCTCCACTTT
>TRBV6-1|NA|NA|TRBJ2-5
CASSEVVDETQYF
TGTGCCAGCAGTGAAGTGGTAGATGAGACCCAGTACTTC
>TRBV5-1|TRBD1|NA|TRBJ2-1
CASSAGQGSYNEQFF
TGCGCCAGCAGCGCGGGACAGGGGTCCTACAATGAGCAGTTCTTC
>TRBV5-1|NA|NA|TRBJ2-7
CASSWVSGTYEQYF
TGCGCCAGCAGCTGGGTTAGCGGCACCTACGAGCAGTACTTC
>TRBV9|NA|NA|TRBJ1-2
CASTSAGWGAGYTF
TGTGCCAGCACTTCGGCGGGGTGGGGAGCTGGCTACACCTTC
>TRBV12-5|NA|NA|TRBJ1-5
CASGLLYQPQHF
TGTGCTAGTGGTTTGTTATATCAGCCCCAGCATTTT
>TRBV6-6|NA|NA|TRBJ1-1
CASSYKYTEAFF
TGTGCCAGCAGTTATAAATACACTGAAGCTTTCTTT
>TRBV7-2|NA|NA|TRBJ2-1
CASSWGGPLGNEQFF
TGTGCCAGCAGCTGGGGGGGGCCCCTCGGCAATGAGCAGTTCTTC
>TRBV4-1|TRBD1|once|TRBJ1-4
CASSQDWGTGLEKLFF
TGCGCCAGCAGCCAAGATTGGGGGACAGGGCTTGAAAAACTGTTTTTT
>TRBV5-4|NA|NA|TRBJ2-3
CASSLPGTPRTDTQYF
TGTGCCAGCAGCCTCCCCGGGACACCCCGCACAGATACGCAGTATTTT
>TRBV5-5|NA|NA|TRBJ2-2
CASSLEGREVGELFF
TGTGCCAGCAGCTTGGAGGGGCGAGAGGTCGGGGAGCTGTTTTTT
>TRBV30|NA|NA|TRBJ2-7
CAWSGMRAYEQYF
TGTGCCTGGAGTGGGATGAGGGCCTACGAGCAGTACTTC
>TRBV6-5|NA|NA|TRBJ1-2
CASSPTGPYGGYTF
TGTGCCAGCAGTCCTACAGGGCCGTACGGTGGCTACACCTTC
>TRBV21-1|NA|NA|TRBJ2-7
CASSKGGESYEQYF
TGTGCCAGCAGCAAAGGAGGCGAGAGTTACGAGCAGTACTTC
>TRBV7-3|NA|NA|TRBJ2-5
CASSLYGGRETQYF
TGTGCCAGCAGCTTATACGGGGGTCGGGAGACCCAGTACTTC
>TRBV27|TRBD2|NA|TRBJ2-2
CASSLSSGGAAGELFF
TGTGCCAGCAGTTTATCTAGCGGGGGGGCCGCCGGGGAGCTGTTTTTT
>TRBV2|TRBD1|NA|TRBJ2-7
CASSGQGLDEQYF
TGTGCCAGCAGTGGACAGGGGTTGGACGAGCAGTACTTC
>TRBV18|NA|NA|TRBJ2-1
CASSPRWDWQGGGNEQFF
TGTGCCAGCTCACCCCGATGGGATTGGCAGGGAGGAGGCAATGAGCAGTTCTTC
>TRBV1|NA|NA|TRBJ2-3
CTSSGAGGADTQYF
TGCACCAGCAGCGGAGCGGGGGGGGCAGATACGCAGTATTTT
>TRBV3-1/TRBV3-2|NA|once|TRBJ1-5
CASSQDGGYSNQPQHF
TGTGCCAGCAGCCAAGATGGAGGGTACAGCAATCAGCCCCAGCATTTT
>TRBV5-4|TRBD1|NA|TRBJ2-2
CASSLEQGANTGELFF
TGTGCCAGCAGCTTGGAACAGGGGGCGAACACCGGGGAGCTGTTTTTT
>TRBV15|NA|NA|TRBJ2-5
CATSRVSGEETQYF
TGTGCCACCAGCAGAGTCTCAGGGGAAGAGACCCAGTACTTC
>TRBV14|NA|NA|TRBJ2-2
CASSQQTGMTGELFF
TGTGCCAGCAGCCAGCAAACAGGGATGACCGGGGAGCTGTTTTTT
>TRBV6-5|NA|NA|TRBJ1-3
CASGQELAGNTIYF
TGTGCCAGCGGTCAGGAATTAGCTGGAAACACCATATATTTT
>TRBV5-6|TRBD2|once|TRBJ2-3
CASSGTSGGYTDTQYF
TGTGCCAGCAGTGGGACTAGCGGGGGGTACACAGATACGCAGTATTTT
>TRBV7-9|NA|NA|TRBJ1-2
CASSSGNYGYTF
TGTGCCAGCAGCTCAGGCAACTATGGCTACACCTTC
>TRBV5-4|TRBD1|NA|TRBJ2-7
CASTKTGQGDEQYF
TGTGCCAGCACCAAAACCGGACAGGGGGACGAGCAGTACTTC
>TRBV10-3|NA|NA|TRBJ1-4
CAISDGGGSEKLFF
TGTGCCATCAGTGACGGGGGGGGCTCGGAAAAACTGTTTTTT
>TRBV25-1|TRBD1|NA|TRBJ2-1
CASSEENRGISYNEQFF
TGTGCCAGCAGTGAAGAAAACAGGGGCATCTCCTACAATGAGCAGTTCTTC
>TRBV5-5|TRBD1|NA|TRBJ2-1
CASSWRGQGGYNEQFF
TGTGCCAGCAGCTGGAGAGGACAGGGGGGATACAATGAGCAGTTCTTC
>TRBV9|NA|NA|TRBJ2-3
CASSVGYGGTQYF
TGTGCCAGCAGCGTAGGGTACGGGGGTACGCAGTATTTT
>TRBV6-5|TRBD1|NA|TRBJ2-1
CASSSQGADEQFF
TGTGCCAGCAGTTCTCAGGGGGCCGATGAGCAGTTCTTC
>TRBV18|NA|NA|TRBJ2-7
CASSQAPGEGYEQYF
TGTGCCAGCTCACAGGCCCCAGGGGAGGGTTACGAGCAGTACTTC
>TRBV30|NA|NA|TRBJ1-6
CAWSVLQGNSPLHF
TGTGCCTGGAGTGTACTACAGGGTAATTCACCCCTCCACTTT
>TRBV27|TRBD1|NA|TRBJ1-1
CASSALRGRQGTEAFF
TGTGCCAGCAGTGCCCTCAGGGGGCGCCAGGGGACTGAAGCTTTCTTT
>TRBV2|TRBD2|NA|TRBJ2-5
CASSEAGLAAGLETQYF
TGTGCCAGCAGTGAAGCTGGACTAGCAGCAGGTCTAGAGACCCAGTACTTC
>TRBV6-5|NA|NA|TRBJ1-2
CASKTNSYPMQGYTF
TGTGCCAGCAAAACCAACAGTTACCCTATGCAGGGCTACACCTTC
>TRBV9|NA|NA|TRBJ2-3
CASGEPSGDSTDTQYF
TGTGCCAGCGGAGAACCCTCCGGGGATAGCACAGATACGCAGTATTTT
>TRBV21-1|NA|NA|TRBJ2-7
CASSPRTKGALGEQYF
TGTGCCAGCAGCCCGCGGACAAAGGGGGCCCTTGGCGAGCAGTACTTC
>TRBV12-2|NA|NA|TRBJ1-4
CASRLGWPMVAGRGEKLFF
TGTGCAAGTCGCTTAGGTTGGCCCATGGTGGCAGGGAGGGGTGAAAAACTGTTTTTT
>TRBV11-2|TRBD2|NA|TRBJ2-1
CASSLSRGGFYEQFF
TGTGCCAGCAGCTTATCGCGGGGGGGCTTTTATGAGCAGTTCTTC
>TRBV29-1|TRBD1|NA|TRBJ2-4
CSAGQGGDIQYF
TGCAGCGCCGGACAGGGAGGAGACATTCAGTACTTC
>TRBV13|TRBD2|NA|TRBJ2-5
CASSLPLAGQETQYF
TGTGCCAGCAGCTTACCTCTAGCGGGGCAAGAGACCCAGTACTTC
>TRBV7-8|NA|once|TRBJ1-5
CASSLTLGTRSNQPQHF
TGTGCCAGCAGCTTAACTCTCGGGACACGAAGCAATCAGCCCCAGCATTTT
>TRBV30|NA|NA|TRBJ1-3
CASTLSGNTIYF
TGTGCCTCGACACTCTCTGGAAACACCATATATTTT
>TRBV12-5|NA|NA|TRBJ2-7
CASGPLRGGDEQYF
TGTGCTAGTGGTCCCCTAAGAGGGGGGGATGAGCAGTACTTC